The clone carrying this T cell receptor beta chain was observed a few times. Sequence at one end of the junction differs from germline and may be a read error. Original methodology: ImmunoSEQ junction-only sequences lacked quality scores, so their filtering differed. Profiling relied on immunoSEQ multiplex PCR, and the TCRdb table lists in-frame clones only, not all of them. The V and J calls and clone size come from that table; D and trimming were worked out from the DNA. The table records approximately 1.1 million clones, about 84% of them present only once. The data are from a study of shared clonotypes between healthy human individuals. Sequencing was carried out using memory CD4+ T cells from PBMCs. As to subset: CD45RA-negative fraction. The TCR sequence derives from a man between 18 and 29 years old in good health. Some clones in this sample may be carry-over from other donors' samples.

CDR3 DNA: TGTGCCAGCAGTCTCGACAGGGGCGGGAGCGGATTC. Amino acid sequence: CASSLDRGGSGF. V usage is TRBV2 and J usage is TRBJ2-7; D is perhaps TRBD1 (8 bases). The germline V gene encodes CDR1 SNHLY and CDR2 FYNNEI. The CDR3 contains 12 residues.